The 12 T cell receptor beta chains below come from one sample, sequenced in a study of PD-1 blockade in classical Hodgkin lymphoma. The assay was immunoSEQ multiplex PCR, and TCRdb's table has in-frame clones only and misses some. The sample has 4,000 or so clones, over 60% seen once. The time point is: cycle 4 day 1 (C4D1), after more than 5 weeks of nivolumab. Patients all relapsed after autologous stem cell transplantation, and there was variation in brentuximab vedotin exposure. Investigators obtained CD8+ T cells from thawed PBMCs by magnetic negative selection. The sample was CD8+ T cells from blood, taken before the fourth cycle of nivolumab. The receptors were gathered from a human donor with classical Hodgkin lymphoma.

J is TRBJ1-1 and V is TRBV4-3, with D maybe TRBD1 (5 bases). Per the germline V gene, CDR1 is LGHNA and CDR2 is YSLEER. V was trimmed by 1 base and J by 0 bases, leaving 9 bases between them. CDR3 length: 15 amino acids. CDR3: CASSQGDGLNTEAFF. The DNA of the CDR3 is TGCGCCAGCAGCCAAGGGGACGGTTTGAACACTGAAGCTTTCTTT.

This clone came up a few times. CDR3: CASSPFTWGDAGTQYF. Written as DNA, the CDR3 is TGTGCCAGCAGCCCATTCACCTGGGGGGACGCGGGGACCCAGTACTTC. The chain links TRBV28 to TRBJ2-5, with D tentatively TRBD2 (6 bases). Germline loops: CDR1 MDHEN, CDR2 SYDVKM. The CDR3 spans 16 residues. Trimming shortened V by 6 bases and J by 7 bases, and 24 bases separated the two germline ends.

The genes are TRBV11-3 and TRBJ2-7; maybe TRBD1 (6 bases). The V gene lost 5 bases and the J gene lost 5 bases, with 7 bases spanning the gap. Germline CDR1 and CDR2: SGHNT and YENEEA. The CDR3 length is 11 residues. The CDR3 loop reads CASSEGDEQYF. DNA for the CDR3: TGTGCCAGCAGCGAGGGGGACGAGCAGTACTTC.

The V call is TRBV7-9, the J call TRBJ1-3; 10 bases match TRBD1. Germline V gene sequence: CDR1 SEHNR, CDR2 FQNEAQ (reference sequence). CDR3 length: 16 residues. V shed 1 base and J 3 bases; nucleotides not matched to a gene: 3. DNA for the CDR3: TGTGCCAGCAGCTTAGGACAGGGGGCTTTTGGAAACACCATATATTTT. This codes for CASSLGQGAFGNTIYF.

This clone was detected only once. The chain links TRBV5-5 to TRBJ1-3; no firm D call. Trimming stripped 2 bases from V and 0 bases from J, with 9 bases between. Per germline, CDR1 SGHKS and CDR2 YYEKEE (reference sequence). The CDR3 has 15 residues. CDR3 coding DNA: TGTGCCAGCAGCTTAGGGATTTACTCTGGAAACACCATATATTTT. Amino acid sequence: CASSLGIYSGNTIYF.

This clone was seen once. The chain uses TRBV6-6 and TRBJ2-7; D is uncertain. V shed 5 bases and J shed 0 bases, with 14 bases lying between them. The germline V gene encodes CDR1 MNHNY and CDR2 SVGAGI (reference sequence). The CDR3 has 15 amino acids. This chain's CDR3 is CASSQDTSSSYEQYF. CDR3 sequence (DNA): TGTGCCAGCAGTCAAGACACATCGAGCTCCTACGAGCAGTACTTC.

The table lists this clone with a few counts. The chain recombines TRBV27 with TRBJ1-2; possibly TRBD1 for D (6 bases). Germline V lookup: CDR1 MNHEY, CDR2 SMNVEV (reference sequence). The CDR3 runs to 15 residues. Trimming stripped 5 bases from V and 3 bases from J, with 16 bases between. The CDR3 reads CASSKTTGPYYGYTF. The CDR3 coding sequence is TGTGCCAGCAGTAAGACGACAGGCCCGTACTATGGCTACACCTTC.

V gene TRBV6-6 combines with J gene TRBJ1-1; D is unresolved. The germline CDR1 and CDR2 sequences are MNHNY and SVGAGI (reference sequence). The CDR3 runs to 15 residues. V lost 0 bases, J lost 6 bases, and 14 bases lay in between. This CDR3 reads CASSYSISREPEAFF. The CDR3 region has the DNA TGTGCCAGCAGTTACTCGATATCTAGGGAGCCTGAAGCTTTCTTT.

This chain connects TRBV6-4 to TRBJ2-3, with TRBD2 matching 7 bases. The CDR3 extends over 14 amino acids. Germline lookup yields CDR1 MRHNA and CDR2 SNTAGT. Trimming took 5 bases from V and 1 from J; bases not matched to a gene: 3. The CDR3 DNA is TGTGCCAGCAGTCGCGGGGGAGGCACAGATACGCAGTATTTT. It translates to CASSRGGGTDTQYF.

The CDR3 is CASSPGLATEAFF. As DNA, the CDR3 is TGCGCCAGCAGCCCCGGGTTGGCCACTGAAGCTTTCTTT. V is TRBV4-3 and J is TRBJ1-1; D unclear. Trimming took off 4 bases at V and 4 bases at J, with 10 bases between the two ends. This CDR3 is built from 13 residues. Germline V lookup: CDR1 LGHNA, CDR2 YSLEER.

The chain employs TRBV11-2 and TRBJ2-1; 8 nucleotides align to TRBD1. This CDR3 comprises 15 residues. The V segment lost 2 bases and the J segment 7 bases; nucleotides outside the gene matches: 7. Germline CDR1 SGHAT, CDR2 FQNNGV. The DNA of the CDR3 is TGTGCCAGCAGCTTATTACAGGGGGAAGGAAATGAGCAGTTCTTC. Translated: CASSLLQGEGNEQFF.

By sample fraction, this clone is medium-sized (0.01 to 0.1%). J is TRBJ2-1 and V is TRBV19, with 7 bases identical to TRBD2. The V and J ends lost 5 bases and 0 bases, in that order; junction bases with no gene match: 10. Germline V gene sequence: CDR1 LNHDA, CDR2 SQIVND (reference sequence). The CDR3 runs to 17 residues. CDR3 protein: CASSSGGAGSSYNEQFF. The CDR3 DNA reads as TGTGCCAGTAGTTCGGGGGGAGCGGGGAGCTCCTACAATGAGCAGTTCTTC. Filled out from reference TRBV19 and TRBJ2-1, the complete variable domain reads DGGITQSPKYLFRKEGQNVTLSCEQNLNHDAMYWYRQDPGQGLRLIYYSQIVNDFQKGDIAEGYSVSREKKESFPLTVTSAQKNPTAFYLCASSSGGAGSSYNEQFFGPGTRLTVL.